The 32 T cell receptor beta chains reported below all come from one sample, sequenced in a study of regulatory T cells in long-lasting Graves disease. Arm-PCR of CDR3 regions and iRepertoire HTBI primers were used to build TCR beta libraries. MiXCR, applied by TCRdb to the multiplex PCR reads, yields one record per CDR3 protein. Here the sample spans about 470,000 distinct CDR3 sequences, roughly 21% being singletons. Specified time point: persistent/refractory GD, antithyroid drugs over 5 years with positive TRAb. Generation of the TCR library employed RNA extracted from PBMCs. The sample was peripheral blood mononuclear cells (PBMCs), taken when the disease was refractory, from a patient treated with antithyroid drugs. These receptors were taken from a female donor with Graves disease.

The chain links TRBV29-1 to TRBJ1-6, with D perhaps matching TRBD1 (5 bases). With 4 bases removed from V and 9 bases from J, the gap between germline ends came to 13 bases. The CDR3 covers 13 residues. Germline V gives CDR1 SQVTM, CDR2 ANQGSEA. The CDR3 reads CSVVSGAGSPLHF. CDR3 coding DNA: TGCAGCGTTGTTTCTGGGGCCGGTTCACCCCTCCACTTT.

The chain links TRBV20-1 to TRBJ2-4, with 7 bases identical to TRBD2. Germline V gene sequence: CDR1 DFQATT, CDR2 SNEGSKA (reference sequence). The CDR3 totals 14 residues. After removal of 7 bases from V and 0 bases from J, the junction contained 6 bases not matched to a gene. The CDR3 DNA reads as TGCAGTGACCCGGGGGGAATAGCCAAAAACATTCAGTACTTC. Its protein is CSDPGGIAKNIQYF.

With respect to this clonotype: A read error may account for a junction end that differs from germline. V and J are TRBV7-9 and TRBJ2-7, with TRBD2 matching over 7 bases. The CDR3 has 15 amino acids. The V gene's germline CDR1 is SEHNR and CDR2 FQNEAQ (reference sequence). In DNA, the CDR3 is TGCGCCAGCAGCTCAGCCGGGACTACCACCTACGAGCAGTACTTC. Amino acids: CASSSAGTTTYEQYF.

This clonotype was seen more than once but under ten times. The chain couples TRBV19 to TRBJ1-1; D ambiguous. The germline V and J ends were trimmed by 1 base and 6 bases, with 12 bases remaining between them. The CDR3 has 14 residues. Per the germline V gene, CDR1 is LNHDA and CDR2 is SQIVND (reference sequence). Written as DNA, the CDR3 is TGTGCCAGTAGTATAGGACCAGTGGACGCTGAAGCTTTCTTT. The encoded protein is CASSIGPVDAEAFF.

This clonotype was seen ten or more times. No DNA is shown, since the ends of the CDR3 on it are uncertain; the CDR3 is the one TCRdb lists. The rearrangement joins TRBV12-3 or TRBV12-4 to TRBJ1-1. The CDR3 length is 14 residues, termini included. The CDR3 protein is CASSTSSWNTEAFF.

The genes are TRBV7-2 and TRBJ2-7; 16 bases align to TRBD2. CDR3 size: 15 residues. The germline CDR1 and CDR2 sequences are SGHTA and FQGNSA. Losses at the gene ends were 5 bases for V and 6 bases for J; bases not matched to a gene: 4. The CDR3: CASSPGLAGGREQYF. The CDR3 DNA sequence: TGTGCCAGCAGCCCGGGACTAGCGGGGGGGCGCGAGCAGTACTTC.

This clonotype has ten or more counts. This chain joins TRBV6-1 and TRBJ1-5; TRBD1 aligns across 9 bases. This CDR3 spans 13 amino acids. Germline CDR1 MNHNS, CDR2 SASEGT. After removal of 7 bases from V and 7 bases from J, the junction contained 5 bases not matched to a gene. The DNA of the CDR3 is TGTGCCAGCACCACAGGGGGCGGACAGCCCCAGCATTTT. It codes for CASTTGGGQPQHF.

This clonotype occurred many times. The chain combines TRBV12-3 or TRBV12-4 with TRBJ2-1; 9 bases agree with TRBD2. The CDR3 consists of 12 residues. Unmatched junction bases numbered 7, after V lost 6 bases and J lost 13 bases. CDR3 in DNA: TGTGCCAGCAGGGGGGTTAGCGGGGGTCAGTTCTTC. Encoded protein: CASRGVSGGQFF.

This clonotype has ten or more counts. CDR3 nucleotides: TGTGCCATCAAGGTGGAGGGAACGGGGTCACCCCTCCACTTT. Its translation: CAIKVEGTGSPLHF. V and J are TRBV10-3 and TRBJ1-6; D gene uncertain. Germline assignment: CDR1 ENHRY and CDR2 SYGVKD. There are 14 residues in the CDR3. V lost 7 bases and J lost 10, with 17 bases in between.

There are many counts of this clonotype. The chain uses TRBV24-1 and TRBJ1-1; D gene ambiguous. The V end lost 7 bases, the J end lost 5 bases, and 16 bases lay between the germline ends. This CDR3 has 14 amino acids. Germline CDR1 is KGHDR and CDR2 is SFDVKD. For the CDR3, the DNA is TGTGCCACCAGCGAAGACCCGGGAACGACTGAAGCTTTCTTT. This sequence encodes CATSEDPGTTEAFF.

The chain joins TRBV29-1 to TRBJ2-4; 16 bases align to TRBD2. CDR3 length: 16 residues. With V trimmed by 4 bases and J by 7 bases, 7 bases remained unmatched. Germline V gene lookup returns CDR1 SQVTM and CDR2 ANQGSEA. CDR3 in DNA: TGCAGCGTTGGGGGACTAGCGGGAGGGCCCGGGAACATTCAGTACTTC. It translates to CSVGGLAGGPGNIQYF. The full variable domain, in which reference TRBV29-1 and TRBJ2-4 provide the parts outside the CDR3, is SAVISQKPSRDICQRGTSLTIQCQVDSQVTMMFWYRQQPGQSLTLIATANQGSEATYESGFVIDKFPISRPNLTFSTLTVSNMSPEDSSIYLCSVGGLAGGPGNIQYFGAGTRLSVL.

The sample holds a few counts of this clonotype. This may stem from a read error, because a much larger clone lies one nucleotide away. V usage is TRBV6-2 or TRBV6-3 and J usage is TRBJ1-6; 9 nucleotides agree with TRBD1. The CDR3 extends over 15 amino acids. The ends lost 1 base at V and 7 bases at J; junction bases unmatched: 2. The germline V gene has CDR1 MNHEY and CDR2 SVGEGT. CDR3 DNA sequence: TGTGCCAGCAGTTACTTCGGACAGGGGAATTCACCCCTCCACTTT. Encoded protein: CASSYFGQGNSPLHF.

This clonotype was picked up a small number of times. The rearrangement links TRBV6-2 or TRBV6-3 to TRBJ1-5; D perhaps matches TRBD1 (5 bases). Trimming took off 5 bases at V and 7 bases at J, with 15 bases between the two ends. Germline CDR1 and CDR2: MNHEY and SVGEGT. The CDR3 length is 14 residues. The CDR3 DNA follows: TGTGCCAGCAGTCCCGGGACCTCAAGCCAGCCCCAGCATTTT. The encoded protein is CASSPGTSSQPQHF.

The rearrangement links TRBV29-1 to TRBJ1-1; D remains ambiguous. V lost 5 bases and J 5 bases, leaving 18 bases between the germline ends. Germline CDR1 is SQVTM and CDR2 is ANQGSEA. CDR3 size: 14 residues. The CDR3 loop is CSVPFPGSTTEAFF. CDR3 in DNA: TGCAGCGTTCCATTTCCGGGGTCGACTACTGAAGCTTTCTTT.

A note on this clonotype: The junction departs from germline at one end; a sequencing error may be responsible. The rearrangement joins TRBV28 to TRBJ2-7; 7 nucleotides line up with TRBD2. Germline-derived CDR1 and CDR2 are MDHEN and SYDVKM. The CDR3 loop spans 13 amino acids. In DNA form, the CDR3 reads TGTGCCGGCAGTTTAGGCGGGAGTGGCGAGCAGTACTTC. It encodes CAGSLGGSGEQYF.

The chain uses TRBV10-3 and TRBJ1-3; D is unclear. The CDR3 contains 15 residues. The V gene lost 2 bases and the J gene lost 1 base, with 9 bases spanning the gap. Germline-derived CDR1 and CDR2 are ENHRY and SYGVKD. Here the CDR3 DNA reads TGTGCCATCAGTGAGGTCTTAACGTCTGGAAACACCATATATTTT. Translation gives CAISEVLTSGNTIYF.

Ten or more counts support this clonotype. The rearrangement uses TRBV28 and TRBJ1-5; no clear D. Trimming took 4 bases from V and 4 from J, leaving 8 bases between them. The CDR3 runs to 13 residues. Germline assignment: CDR1 MDHEN and CDR2 SYDVKM. CDR3 region: CASSSTENQPQHF. CDR3 nucleotides: TGTGCCAGCAGTTCTACAGAGAATCAGCCCCAGCATTTT.

This clonotype was recorded only once. At one of its ends the junction is not consistent with the germline gene, which may arise from a read error. V is TRBV5-6 and J is TRBJ2-5; 14 nucleotides agree with TRBD2. The CDR3 runs 17 residues. Per the germline V gene, CDR1 is SGHDT and CDR2 is YYEEEE. CDR3 coding DNA: TGTGCCAGCAGCTTCCTGACTAGCGGGAGGGCCCAAGGGACCCAGTACTTC. Amino acid sequence: CASSFLTSGRAQGTQYF.

This clonotype was recorded at least ten times. CDR3 nucleotide sequence: TGTGCCAGCAGTTTATGGCCAGACGAGCAGTACTTC. Residues: CASSLWPDEQYF. The chain joins TRBV7-9 to TRBJ2-7; D is ambiguous. The CDR3 loop spans 12 amino acids. Germline loops: CDR1 SEHNR, CDR2 FQNEAQ (reference sequence). The ends were cut back, 6 bases at V and 5 bases at J, with 11 bases in the middle.

This clonotype is a singleton in its sample. V usage is TRBV2 and J usage is TRBJ2-5; D is possibly TRBD1 (6 bases). The CDR3 consists of 15 residues. Germline V gene lookup returns CDR1 SNHLY and CDR2 FYNNEI. Trimming cost V 5 bases and J 5 bases, with 18 bases left between them. The CDR3 loop reads CASSPPDSRGETQYF. DNA for the CDR3: TGTGCCAGCAGTCCTCCGGACAGCCGAGGGGAGACCCAGTACTTC.

This clonotype was counted many times. The chain couples TRBV7-8 to TRBJ2-7, with a possible D match to TRBD2 (5 bases). Germline-derived CDR1 and CDR2 are SGHVS and FQNEAQ. The CDR3 consists of 12 residues. Trimming left V 5 bases short and J 5 bases short, with 10 bases between. The CDR3 DNA sequence: TGTGCCAGCAGCCCTTGGCGGGACGAGCAGTACTTC. Translation: CASSPWRDEQYF.

The chain employs TRBV19 and TRBJ1-5; D unresolved. CDR3 length: 13 amino acids. CDR1 is LNHDA, CDR2 SQIVND, per germline (reference sequence). V lost 5 bases to trimming and J lost 6 bases, with 11 bases between them. The DNA for the CDR3 is TGTGCCAGTAGTGTCTCCTCGGCTCAGCCCCAGCATTTT. Its translation is CASSVSSAQPQHF.

This clonotype occurred a few times. The junction and the germline gene differ at one end; a read error may be behind it. The chain links TRBV12-3 or TRBV12-4 to TRBJ2-3; a weak D match, TRBD2 (6 bases). The CDR3 covers 13 residues. CDR3 sequence reads: CASSLGGADTQYF. Written as DNA, the CDR3 is TGTGCCAGCAGCTTAGGAGGGGCAGATACGCAGTATTTT.

This chain joins TRBV10-3 and TRBJ1-1; D unresolved. This CDR3 is built from 14 residues. The V and J ends lost 0 bases and 5 bases respectively, with 10 bases between them. Germline V CDR1 and CDR2: ENHRY, SYGVKD. The CDR3 nucleotides are TGTGCCATCAGTGAGTCGACGGGAGGGACTGAAGCTTTCTTT. It is translated as CAISESTGGTEAFF.

The chain couples TRBV19 to TRBJ1-1, with no clear D. Germline V gene sequence: CDR1 LNHDA, CDR2 SQIVND (reference sequence). V gave up 4 bases and J gave up 2 bases, with 14 bases separating them. This CDR3 is built from 15 residues. The CDR3, as DNA: TGTGCCAGTAGTAGGGGTCGGGTTATCAACACTGAAGCTTTCTTT. Residues: CASSRGRVINTEAFF.

The rearrangement joins TRBV19 to TRBJ2-2; 9 bases align to TRBD1. J lost 6 bases, V lost 6 bases, and 14 bases had no gene match. CDR1 and CDR2 (germline): LNHDA, SQIVND (reference sequence). The CDR3 contains 17 residues. DNA for the CDR3: TGTGCCAGTAGGCCAACCCCGGGACAGGGACATGCCGGGGAGCTGTTTTTT. Translation gives CASRPTPGQGHAGELFF.

The table lists this clonotype with many counts. CDR3 sequence: CASSTGDPTRETQYF. In DNA form, the CDR3 reads TGCGCCAGCAGCACAGGGGACCCCACGAGGGAGACCCAGTACTTC. J is TRBJ2-5 and V is TRBV4-1; TRBD1 agrees at 7 bases. This CDR3 region has 15 residues. The trim removed 5 bases at V and 5 bases at J, leaving 11 bases unmatched. Looked up from germline, CDR1 is MGHRA and CDR2 is YSYEKL.

This clonotype came up a few times. The gene calls are TRBV19 and TRBJ1-4, with TRBD1 as a possible D gene (5 bases). V shed 7 bases and J shed 0 bases, with 12 bases lying between them. Germline V CDR1 and CDR2: LNHDA, SQIVND (reference sequence). The CDR3 is made up of 15 amino acids. DNA for the CDR3: TGTGCCAGTACTCTAGACAGCGCAACTAATGAAAAACTGTTTTTT. This encodes CASTLDSATNEKLFF. Complete variable domain (other parts from reference TRBV19 and TRBJ1-4): DGGITQSPKYLFRKEGQNVTLSCEQNLNHDAMYWYRQDPGQGLRLIYYSQIVNDFQKGDIAEGYSVSREKKESFPLTVTSAQKNPTAFYLCASTLDSATNEKLFFGSGTQLSVL.

In its sample, this clonotype was seen a few times. This may stem from a read error, because a much larger clone lies one nucleotide away. The chain carries TRBV28 and TRBJ2-7; TRBD1 agrees at 9 bases. The CDR3 runs 14 residues. The germline CDR1 and CDR2 sequences are MDHEN and SYDVKM. The trim removed 11 bases at V and 2 bases at J, leaving 10 bases unmatched. The CDR3 DNA follows: TGTGCCGGCACCAGGACAGGGGCCCCCTACGAGCAGTACTTC. Protein product: CAGTRTGAPYEQYF. Full variable domain (remainder filled in from reference TRBV28 and TRBJ2-7): DVKVTQSSRYLVKRTGEKVFLECVQDMDHENMFWYRQDPGLGLRLIYFSYDVKMKEKGDIPEGYSVSREKKERFSLILESASTNQTSMYLCAGTRTGAPYEQYFGPGTRLTVT.

This clonotype appeared a few times. The V and J genes are TRBV5-6 and TRBJ1-1; TRBD1 might be the D (5 bases). The germline CDR1 and CDR2 sequences are SGHDT and YYEEEE. This CDR3 is built from 17 residues. The V end lost 5 bases, the J end lost 2 bases, and 22 bases lay between the germline ends. The CDR3 reads CASSSQEGFRENTEAFF. CDR3 DNA: TGTGCCAGCAGTTCTCAGGAGGGGTTTAGGGAAAACACTGAAGCTTTCTTT.

This clonotype was picked up many times. The chain carries TRBV12-3 or TRBV12-4 and TRBJ1-1, with TRBD1 as a possible D gene (5 bases). The CDR3 is 15 amino acids. Trimming cost V 4 bases and J 4 bases, with 16 bases left between them. The CDR3 DNA reads as TGTGCCAGCAGTTACGGGGGGTTTCATCGCACTGAAGCTTTCTTT. Amino acid sequence: CASSYGGFHRTEAFF.

In its sample, this clonotype was seen a few times. The chain carries TRBV19 and TRBJ1-6; D is perhaps TRBD1 (6 bases). The CDR3 extends over 14 amino acids. V shed 6 bases and J shed 6 bases, with 12 bases lying between them. Germline-derived CDR1 and CDR2 are LNHDA and SQIVND (reference sequence). The CDR3 loop reads CASSIRGGNSPLHF. The DNA of the CDR3 is TGTGCCAGTAGCATCAGGGGCGGTAATTCACCCCTCCACTTT.